Presented here are 11 T cell receptor beta chains from one specimen sequenced in a study of cytomegalovirus exposure and HLA in healthy donors. The PCR ran on 60 Vbeta and 13 Jbeta primers. Libraries were prepared by immunoSEQ multiplex PCR; TCRdb keeps only in-frame clonotypes and omits some of them. There are about 190,000 clones in the sample; roughly 76% occur only once, and 2% to 2.5% lies in the top ten. The sample was PBMCs. These receptor sequences come from a young woman in good health and CMV-seropositive.

A single count supports this clone. The rearrangement joins TRBV21-1 to TRBJ2-1; the table's D call, TRBD1, has no DNA check behind it. TRBV21-1 is an annotated pseudogene. This CDR3 spans 15 amino acids. CDR3 DNA: TGTGCCAGCAGCAAACCCGGGACAGTAAAGGATGAGCAGTTCTTC. This encodes CASSKPGTVKDEQFF.

This clone was found a few times. The chain joins TRBV10-3 to TRBJ1-1, with TRBD1 as a possible D gene (6 bases). CDR3 size: 13 residues. Germline V gene sequence: CDR1 ENHRY, CDR2 SYGVKD. Trimming took 6 bases from V and 0 from J, leaving 8 bases between them. CDR3 in amino acids: CAIRQGMNTEAFF. In nucleotides, the CDR3 is TGTGCCATCAGACAGGGTATGAACACTGAAGCTTTCTTT.

V and J are TRBV6-5 and TRBJ1-3, with 10 bases matching TRBD1. Per germline, CDR1 MNHEY and CDR2 SVGAGI. V gave up 5 bases and J gave up 5 bases; unmatched junction bases: 6. The CDR3 consists of 15 residues. CDR3 sequence: CASSATGGARNTIYF. Here the CDR3 DNA reads TGTGCCAGCAGTGCGACAGGGGGCGCGCGAAACACCATATATTTT.

This chain connects TRBV19 to TRBJ2-3; 10 bases are a match to TRBD2. J gave up 5 bases and V 4 bases, and 12 bases lay outside the gene matches. Germline V gene sequence: CDR1 LNHDA, CDR2 SQIVND (reference sequence). This CDR3 has 17 amino acids. The DNA for the CDR3 is TGTGCCAGTAGTAGCCGGTCTAGCGGGAGAGCGGGAGATACGCAGTATTTT. This codes for CASSSRSSGRAGDTQYF.

The chain is built from TRBV11-2 and TRBJ1-2; 7 bases agree with TRBD1. The CDR3 runs to 17 residues. Germline trimming cut 2 bases from V and 8 bases from J; bases unmatched to any gene: 17. Germline CDR1 SGHAT, CDR2 FQNNGV. CDR3 nucleotide sequence: TGTGCCAGCAGCTTAAAGCCCGGACAGGCTTCATATATAGGCTACACCTTC. This encodes CASSLKPGQASYIGYTF. The variable domain in full, with the rest retrieved from reference TRBV11-2 and TRBJ1-2, is EAGVAQSPRYKIIEKRQSVAFWCNPISGHATLYWYQQILGQGPKLLIQFQNNGVVDDSQLPKDRFSAERLKGVDSTLKIQPAKLEDSAVYLCASSLKPGQASYIGYTFGSGTRLTVV.

This clone was detected once. The V and J genes are TRBV6-5 and TRBJ1-2; the match to TRBD1 covers 8 bases. V lost 6 bases to trimming and J lost 7 bases; unmatched junction nucleotides: 4. The length of the CDR3 is 12 residues. Per germline, CDR1 MNHEY and CDR2 SVGAGI. The CDR3 sequence: CASSGQGVGYTF. CDR3 DNA sequence: TGTGCCAGCAGCGGACAGGGTGTTGGCTACACCTTC.

The chain has TRBV7-2 and TRBJ2-3; possible D gene TRBD1, 5 bases. There are 16 residues in the CDR3. The V gene lost 1 base and the J gene lost 4 bases, with 15 bases spanning the gap. CDR1 is SGHTA and CDR2 is FQGNSA in the germline V gene. CDR3 sequence (DNA): TGTGCCAGCAGCTTAGGTGGGGCAGGGTGGGCAGATACGCAGTATTTT. The encoded protein is CASSLGGAGWADTQYF.

There are a few counts of this clone. The V call is TRBV9, the J call TRBJ2-5; 11 nucleotides align to TRBD2. The germline CDR1 and CDR2 sequences are SGDLS and YYNGEE. The CDR3 has 19 residues. The junction had 13 bases not matched to a gene; V was cut back by 0 bases and J by 3 bases. The CDR3 bases are TGTGCCAGCAGCGTAGCTATAGGGGTGGGACTAGCGGCTGAAGAGACCCAGTACTTC. Translating gives CASSVAIGVGLAAEETQYF.

V is TRBV6-4 and J is TRBJ2-3; D is possibly TRBD2 (6 bases). V lost 3 bases and J lost 0, with 10 bases in between. This CDR3 spans 15 amino acids. Germline loops: CDR1 MRHNA, CDR2 SNTAGT. In DNA, the CDR3 is TGTGCCAGCAGTGAAATTGGGGGGAGCACAGATACGCAGTATTTT. Protein sequence: CASSEIGGSTDTQYF.

V is TRBV2 and J is TRBJ1-2; TRBD1 aligns across 8 bases. Trimming took 4 bases from V and 4 from J; bases not matched to a gene: 2. CDR1 SNHLY and CDR2 FYNNEI come from the germline V gene. This CDR3 is built from 13 residues. DNA of the CDR3: TGTGCCAGCAGTGGGACAGGGAGCTATGGCTACACCTTC. Translating gives CASSGTGSYGYTF.

This chain joins TRBV28 and TRBJ2-7, with D unclear. The CDR3 is 14 amino acids. Trimming removed 2 bases from V and 1 base from J, with 9 bases in between. In germline, CDR1 is MDHEN, CDR2 SYDVKM. The CDR3 region has the DNA TGTGCCAGCAGTTTACAGGCTGGTTCCTACGAGCAGTACTTC. Encoded protein: CASSLQAGSYEQYF.